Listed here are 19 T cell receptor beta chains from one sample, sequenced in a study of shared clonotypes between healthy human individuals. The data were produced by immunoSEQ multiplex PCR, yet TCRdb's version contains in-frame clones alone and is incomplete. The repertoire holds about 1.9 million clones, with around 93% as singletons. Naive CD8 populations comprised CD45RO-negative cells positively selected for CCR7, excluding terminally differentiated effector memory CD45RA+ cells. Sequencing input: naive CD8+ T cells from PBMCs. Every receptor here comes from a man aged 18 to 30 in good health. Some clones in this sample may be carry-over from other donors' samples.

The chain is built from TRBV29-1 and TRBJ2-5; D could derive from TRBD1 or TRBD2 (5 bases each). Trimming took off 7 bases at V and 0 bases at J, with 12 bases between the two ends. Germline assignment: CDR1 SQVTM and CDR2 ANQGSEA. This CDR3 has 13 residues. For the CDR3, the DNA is TGCAGCGCATCCGGGACGAACCAAGAGACCCAGTACTTC. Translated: CSASGTNQETQYF. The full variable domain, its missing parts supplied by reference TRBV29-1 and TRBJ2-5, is SAVISQKPSRDICQRGTSLTIQCQVDSQVTMMFWYRQQPGQSLTLIATANQGSEATYESGFVIDKFPISRPNLTFSTLTVSNMSPEDSSIYLCSASGTNQETQYFGPGTRLLVL.

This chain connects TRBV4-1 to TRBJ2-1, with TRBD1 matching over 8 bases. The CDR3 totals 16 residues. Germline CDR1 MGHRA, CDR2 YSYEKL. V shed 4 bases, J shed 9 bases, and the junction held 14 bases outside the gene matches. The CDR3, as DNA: TGCGCCAGCAGCCTCGCCGGACGTCAGGGGGCCCGTGAGCAGTTCTTC. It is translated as CASSLAGRQGAREQFF.

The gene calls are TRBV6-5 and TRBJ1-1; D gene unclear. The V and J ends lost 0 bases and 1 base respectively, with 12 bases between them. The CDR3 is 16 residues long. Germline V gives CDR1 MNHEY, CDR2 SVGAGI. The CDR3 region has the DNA TGTGCCAGCAGTTACTCGCGGAGTCCTCGGAACACTGAAGCTTTCTTT. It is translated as CASSYSRSPRNTEAFF.

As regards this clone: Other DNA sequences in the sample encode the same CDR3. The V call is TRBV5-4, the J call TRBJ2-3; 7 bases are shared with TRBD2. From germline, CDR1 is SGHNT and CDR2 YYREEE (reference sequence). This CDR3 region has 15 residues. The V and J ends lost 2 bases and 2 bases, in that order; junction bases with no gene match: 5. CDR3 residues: CASSLKRENTDTQYF. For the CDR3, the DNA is TGTGCCAGCAGCTTAAAGCGGGAAAACACAGATACGCAGTATTTT.

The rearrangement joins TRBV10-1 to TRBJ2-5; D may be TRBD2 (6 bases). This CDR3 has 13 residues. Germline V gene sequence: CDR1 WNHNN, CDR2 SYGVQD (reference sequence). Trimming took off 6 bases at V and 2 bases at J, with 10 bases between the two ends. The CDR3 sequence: CASSSGLQETQYF. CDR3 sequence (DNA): TGCGCCAGCAGCTCGGGACTTCAAGAGACCCAGTACTTC.

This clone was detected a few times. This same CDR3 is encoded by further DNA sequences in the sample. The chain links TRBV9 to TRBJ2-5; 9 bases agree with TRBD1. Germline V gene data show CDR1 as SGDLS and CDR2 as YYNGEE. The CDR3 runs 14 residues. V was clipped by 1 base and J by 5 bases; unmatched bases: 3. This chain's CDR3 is CASSVTGGAETQYF. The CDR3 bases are TGTGCCAGCAGCGTAACAGGGGGCGCGGAGACCCAGTACTTC. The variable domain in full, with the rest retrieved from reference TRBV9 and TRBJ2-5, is DSGVTQTPKHLITATGQRVTLRCSPRSGDLSVYWYQQSLDQGLQFLIQYYNGEERAKGNILERFSAQQFPDLHSELNLSSLELGDSALYFCASSVTGGAETQYFGPGTRLLVL.

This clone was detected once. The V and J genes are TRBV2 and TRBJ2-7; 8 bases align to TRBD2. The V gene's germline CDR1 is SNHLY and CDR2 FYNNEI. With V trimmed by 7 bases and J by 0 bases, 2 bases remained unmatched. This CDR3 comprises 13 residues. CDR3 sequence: CASTGGASYEQYF. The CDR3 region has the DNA TGTGCCAGCACCGGGGGGGCCTCCTACGAGCAGTACTTC.

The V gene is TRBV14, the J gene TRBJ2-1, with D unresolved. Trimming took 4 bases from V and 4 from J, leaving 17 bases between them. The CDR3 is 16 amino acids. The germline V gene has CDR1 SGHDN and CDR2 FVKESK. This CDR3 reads CASSPPEGPSYNEQFF. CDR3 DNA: TGTGCCAGCAGCCCCCCGGAAGGACCCTCTTACAATGAGCAGTTCTTC.

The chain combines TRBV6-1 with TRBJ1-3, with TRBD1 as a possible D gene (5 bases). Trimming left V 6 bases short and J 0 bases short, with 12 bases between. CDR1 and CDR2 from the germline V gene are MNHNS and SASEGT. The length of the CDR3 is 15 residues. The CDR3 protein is CASRKGADSGNTIYF. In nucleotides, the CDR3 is TGTGCCAGCAGGAAAGGGGCGGACTCTGGAAACACCATATATTTT.

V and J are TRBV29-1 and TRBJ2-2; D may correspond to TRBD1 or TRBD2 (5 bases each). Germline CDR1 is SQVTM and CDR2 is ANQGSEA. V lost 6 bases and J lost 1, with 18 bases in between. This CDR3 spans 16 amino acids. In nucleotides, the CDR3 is TGCAGCGTACTGCTCGTGGGGACGGAGAACACCGGGGAGCTGTTTTTT. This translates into CSVLLVGTENTGELFF.

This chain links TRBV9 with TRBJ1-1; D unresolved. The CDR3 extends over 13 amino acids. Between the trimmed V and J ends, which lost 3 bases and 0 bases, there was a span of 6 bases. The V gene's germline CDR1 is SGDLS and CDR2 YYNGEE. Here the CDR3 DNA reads TGTGCCAGCAGCGCTCTCATGAACACTGAAGCTTTCTTT. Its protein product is CASSALMNTEAFF.

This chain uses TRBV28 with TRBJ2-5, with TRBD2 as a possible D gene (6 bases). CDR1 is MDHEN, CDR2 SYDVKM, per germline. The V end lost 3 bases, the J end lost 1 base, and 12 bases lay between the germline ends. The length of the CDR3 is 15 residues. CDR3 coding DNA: TGTGCCAGCAGTTTGCGGGACCTGCCCCAAGAGACCCAGTACTTC. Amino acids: CASSLRDLPQETQYF. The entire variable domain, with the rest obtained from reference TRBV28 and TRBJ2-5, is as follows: DVKVTQSSRYLVKRTGEKVFLECVQDMDHENMFWYRQDPGLGLRLIYFSYDVKMKEKGDIPEGYSVSREKKERFSLILESASTNQTSMYLCASSLRDLPQETQYFGPGTRLLVL.

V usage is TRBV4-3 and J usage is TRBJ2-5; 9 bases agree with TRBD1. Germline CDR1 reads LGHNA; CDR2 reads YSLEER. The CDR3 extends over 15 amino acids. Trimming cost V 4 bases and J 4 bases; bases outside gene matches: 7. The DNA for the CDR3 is TGCGCCAGCAGCCGTGGGACAGGGAGGGGAGAGACCCAGTACTTC. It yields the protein CASSRGTGRGETQYF.

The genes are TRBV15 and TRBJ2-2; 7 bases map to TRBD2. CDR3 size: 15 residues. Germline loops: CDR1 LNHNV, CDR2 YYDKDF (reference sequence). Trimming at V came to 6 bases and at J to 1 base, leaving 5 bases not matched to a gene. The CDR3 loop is CATRRSGMNTGELFF. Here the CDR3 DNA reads TGTGCCACCAGGAGGAGCGGGATGAACACCGGGGAGCTGTTTTTT.

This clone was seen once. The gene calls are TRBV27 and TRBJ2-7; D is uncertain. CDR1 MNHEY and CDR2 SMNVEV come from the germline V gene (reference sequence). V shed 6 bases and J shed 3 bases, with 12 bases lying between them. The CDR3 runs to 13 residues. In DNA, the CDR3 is TGTGCCAGCAGAAGTCGAATAAGCTACGAGCAGTACTTC. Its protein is CASRSRISYEQYF.

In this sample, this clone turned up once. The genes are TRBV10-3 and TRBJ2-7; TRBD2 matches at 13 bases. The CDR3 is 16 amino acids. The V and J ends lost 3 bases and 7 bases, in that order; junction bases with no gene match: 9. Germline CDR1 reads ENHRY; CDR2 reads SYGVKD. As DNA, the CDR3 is TGTGCCATCAGTGACTTTGGACTAGCGGGAGCAGGGGAGCAGTACTTC. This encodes CAISDFGLAGAGEQYF.

This CDR3 is CASSAGSITYEQYF. CDR3 nucleotides: TGTGCCAGCTCAGCGGGGTCAATTACCTACGAGCAGTACTTC. V is TRBV18 and J is TRBJ2-7, with D possibly matching TRBD2 (6 bases). The CDR3 totals 14 residues. Trimming shortened V by 5 bases and J by 2 bases, and 13 bases separated the two germline ends. Germline V gene lookup returns CDR1 KGHSH and CDR2 LQKENI. The variable domain in full, completed from reference TRBV18 and TRBJ2-7, reads NAGVMQNPRHLVRRRGQEARLRCSPMKGHSHVYWYRQLPEEGLKFMVYLQKENIIDESGMPKERFSAEFPKEGPSILRIQQVVRGDSAAYFCASSAGSITYEQYFGPGTRLTVT.

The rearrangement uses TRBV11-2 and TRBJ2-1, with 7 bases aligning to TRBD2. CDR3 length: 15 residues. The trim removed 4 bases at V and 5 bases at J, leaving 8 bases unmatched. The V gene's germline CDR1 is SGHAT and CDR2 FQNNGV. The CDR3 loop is CASSSRTREDNEQFF. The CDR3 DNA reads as TGTGCCAGCAGCTCCCGGACTAGAGAGGACAATGAGCAGTTCTTC.

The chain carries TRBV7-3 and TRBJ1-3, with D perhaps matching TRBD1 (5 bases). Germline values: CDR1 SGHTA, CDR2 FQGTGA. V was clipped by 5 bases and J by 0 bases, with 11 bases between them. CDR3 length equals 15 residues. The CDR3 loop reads CASSVTGFSGNTIYF. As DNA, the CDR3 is TGTGCCAGCAGCGTCACAGGTTTCTCTGGAAACACCATATATTTT.